A single sample is the source of the 18 T cell receptor beta chains below, sequenced in a study of cytomegalovirus exposure and HLA in healthy donors (dated by TCRdb to the late 2010s). The method was the immunoSEQ multiplex PCR assay. The multiplex PCR relied on a mix of 60 forward primers for TCR Vbeta segments and 13 reverse primers for TCR Jbeta segments. TCRdb limited this immuneACCESS table to in-frame rearrangements with V and J called. A share of clones is missing; checked studies link under half to unresolved V genes, and the rest is unexplained. This sample has 50,000 to 70,000 clones in its table, and around 81% of those were observed once. Jointly, the top ten make up less than 7% of the sample. Sequenced input: PBMCs. These receptors were collected from a male donor in good health and CMV-seronegative.

The CDR3 loop reads CASSLAATSTGELFF. The CDR3 DNA reads TGCGCCAGCAGCTTGGCCGCGACATCCACCGGGGAGCTGTTTTTT. This rearrangement joins TRBV5-1 to TRBJ2-2, with unresolved D. Between the trimmed V and J ends, which lost 0 bases and 4 bases, there was a span of 10 bases. Germline CDR1 and CDR2: SGHRS and YFSETQ. The CDR3 spans 15 residues. Using reference TRBV5-1 and TRBJ2-2 for the parts outside the CDR3, the full variable domain is KAGVTQTPRYLIKTRGQQVTLSCSPISGHRSVSWYQQTPGQGLQFLFEYFSETQRNKGNFPGRFSGRQFSNSRSEMNVSTLELGDSALYLCASSLAATSTGELFFGEGSRLTVL.

This chain joins TRBV29-1 and TRBJ2-5, with TRBD1 matching over 9 bases. The junction had 7 bases not matched to a gene; V was cut back by 6 bases and J by 5 bases. This CDR3 has 13 residues. Germline V gives CDR1 SQVTM, CDR2 ANQGSEA. The CDR3 is CSVDRGFGETQYF. The CDR3 DNA sequence: TGCAGCGTCGACAGGGGGTTCGGGGAGACCCAGTACTTC.

J is TRBJ1-3 and V is TRBV4-2, with D possibly being TRBD1 (5 bases). Germline lookup yields CDR1 LGHNA and CDR2 YNFKEQ. The CDR3 sequence is 15 residues long. Trimming shortened V by 1 base and J by 0 bases, and 7 bases separated the two germline ends. The CDR3 DNA sequence: TGTGCCAGCAGCCAAGGGGGGGACTCTGGAAACACCATATATTTT. It specifies CASSQGGDSGNTIYF.

The J gene is TRBJ2-5, the V gene TRBV4-3; the D is unclear. This CDR3 is 12 amino acids long. Germline CDR1 reads LGHNA; CDR2 reads YSLEER. The V end lost 1 base, the J end lost 7 bases, and 7 bases lay between the germline ends. The CDR3 reads CASSQVSGTQYF. CDR3 DNA: TGCGCCAGCAGCCAAGTCTCGGGGACCCAGTACTTC.

The V gene is TRBV10-3, the J gene TRBJ2-5, with D uncertain. V lost 3 bases and J 5 bases, leaving 10 bases between the germline ends. CDR3 length: 13 residues. Germline V lookup: CDR1 ENHRY, CDR2 SYGVKD. Here the CDR3 DNA reads TGTGCCATCAGTGAACCCGTGGAGGAGACCCAGTACTTC. Amino acid sequence: CAISEPVEETQYF.

This clone was seen just once. For the CDR3, the DNA is TGTGCCAGCAGCTTCAGTCAGGGTAATGAAGCTTTCTTT. It codes for CASSFSQGNEAFF. The chain is built from TRBV7-9 and TRBJ1-1; D might be TRBD1 (5 bases). V was trimmed by 3 bases and J by 7 bases, leaving 12 bases between them. CDR1 and CDR2 from the germline V gene are SEHNR and FQNEAQ (reference sequence). This CDR3 comprises 13 residues. Looking up the rest from reference TRBV7-9 and TRBJ1-1 gives the full variable domain: DTGVSQNPRHKITKRGQNVTFRCDPISEHNRLYWYRQTLGQGPEFLTYFQNEAQLEKSRLLSDRFSAERPKGSFSTLEIQRTEQGDSAMYLCASSFSQGNEAFFGQGTRLTVV.

The V and J genes are TRBV7-2 and TRBJ2-3, with TRBD2 matching over 13 bases. The germline CDR1 and CDR2 sequences are SGHTA and FQGNSA. The V segment lost 4 bases and the J segment 3 bases; nucleotides outside the gene matches: 7. The CDR3 runs 17 residues. CDR3 protein: CASSSTELAGGTDTQYF. The CDR3 nucleotides read TGTGCCAGCAGCTCCACTGAACTAGCGGGGGGGACAGATACGCAGTATTTT.

This clone was seen once. V and J are TRBV11-2 and TRBJ2-7, with D possibly matching TRBD1 (7 bases). The CDR3 spans 15 residues. Looked up from germline, CDR1 is SGHAT and CDR2 is FQNNGV. Trimming cost V 2 bases and J 4 bases, with 15 bases left between them. Written as DNA, the CDR3 is TGTGCCAGCAGCTTATCTGTGGCAGGGGGGTACGAGCAGTACTTC. Its protein product is CASSLSVAGGYEQYF. Full variable domain (missing parts from reference TRBV11-2 and TRBJ2-7): EAGVAQSPRYKIIEKRQSVAFWCNPISGHATLYWYQQILGQGPKLLIQFQNNGVVDDSQLPKDRFSAERLKGVDSTLKIQPAKLEDSAVYLCASSLSVAGGYEQYFGPGTRLTVT.

The gene calls are TRBV19 and TRBJ1-6; TRBD1 might be the D (5 bases). Germline V gene data show CDR1 as LNHDA and CDR2 as SQIVND (reference sequence). The CDR3 runs 15 residues. Trimming left V 2 bases short and J 4 bases short, with 9 bases between. The CDR3 DNA sequence: TGTGCCAGTAGTATACGGGGGTATTATAATTCACCCCTCCACTTT. Translating it yields CASSIRGYYNSPLHF.

This chain connects TRBV4-3 to TRBJ2-5; 7 bases fit TRBD2. This CDR3 region has 14 residues. V was pared by 3 bases and J by 3 bases, with 4 bases of the junction left unmatched. In germline, CDR1 is LGHNA, CDR2 YSLEER. The CDR3 protein is CASSQELAEETQYF. The CDR3 DNA reads as TGCGCCAGCAGCCAGGAGCTAGCGGAAGAGACCCAGTACTTC.

This clone was detected only a few times. V usage is TRBV7-2 and J usage is TRBJ1-4; no firm D call. Trimming left V 2 bases short and J 0 bases short, with 16 bases between. The germline CDR1 and CDR2 sequences are SGHTA and FQGNSA. The CDR3 is made up of 18 amino acids. The CDR3 region is CASSLIYTERATNEKLFF. CDR3 nucleotides: TGTGCCAGCAGCTTAATTTACACCGAGCGGGCAACTAATGAAAAACTGTTTTTT.

The chain uses TRBV6-6 and TRBJ2-7; TRBD2 matches at 9 bases. Germline assignment: CDR1 MNHNY and CDR2 SVGAGI (reference sequence). V shed 6 bases and J 3 bases; nucleotides not matched to a gene: 6. The CDR3 length is 14 residues. The CDR3 DNA sequence: TGTGCCAGCAGCGGAGCGGGGGGAGGCTACGAGCAGTACTTC. Translating gives CASSGAGGGYEQYF.

The genes are TRBV2 and TRBJ1-5; 8 bases fit TRBD1. J lost 7 bases, V lost 4 bases, and 6 bases had no gene match. The CDR3 is 14 residues long. Germline assignment: CDR1 SNHLY and CDR2 FYNNEI. CDR3 sequence (DNA): TGTGCCAGCAGTGCCAGGACAGGGAACCAGCCCCAGCATTTT. Translated, it gives CASSARTGNQPQHF.

This chain joins TRBV4-1 and TRBJ2-5; TRBD1 is a possible D gene (5 bases). The V end lost 4 bases, the J end lost 5 bases, and 11 bases lay between the germline ends. The CDR3 consists of 13 residues. Germline loops: CDR1 MGHRA, CDR2 YSYEKL. CDR3: CASSPRVWETQYF. The DNA for the CDR3 is TGCGCCAGCAGCCCCAGGGTCTGGGAGACCCAGTACTTC.

This chain links TRBV5-1 with TRBJ2-1; a possible D gene is TRBD1 (5 bases). Trimming pared 0 bases from V and 5 bases from J, leaving 18 bases between. Germline V CDR1 and CDR2: SGHRS, YFSETQ. The CDR3 consists of 17 residues. The CDR3 region has the DNA TGCGCCAGCAGCTTGGGCTTGGGGCAGGGTCTGGACAATGAGCAGTTCTTC. Translation gives CASSLGLGQGLDNEQFF.

The chain recombines TRBV18 with TRBJ1-2, with D possibly matching TRBD1 (6 bases). Germline CDR1 and CDR2: KGHSH and LQKENI. The ends were cut back, 3 bases at V and 6 bases at J, with 14 bases in the middle. The CDR3 sequence is 14 residues long. The CDR3 sequence: CASSPGGGADGYTF. CDR3 DNA: TGTGCCAGCTCACCTGGGGGGGGCGCGGATGGCTACACCTTC.

The rearrangement joins TRBV5-1 to TRBJ1-1; no reliable D call. CDR3 length equals 17 residues. V was trimmed by 0 bases and J by 0 bases, leaving 15 bases between them. Germline-derived CDR1 and CDR2 are SGHRS and YFSETQ. The CDR3 spells CASSLDPTGSLNTEAFF. For the CDR3, the DNA is TGCGCCAGCAGCTTGGACCCAACGGGATCCTTGAACACTGAAGCTTTCTTT.

The CDR3 DNA follows: TGCGCCAGCAGCCAACTTTGGACAGCTGATAATGAAAAACTGTTTTTT. It yields the protein CASSQLWTADNEKLFF. This sequence joins TRBV4-1 and TRBJ1-4; possible D gene TRBD1, 6 bases. The CDR3 sequence is 16 residues long. The germline gives CDR1 MGHRA, CDR2 YSYEKL. V gave up 2 bases and J gave up 4 bases, with 14 bases separating them.